This paragraph reports one TCR beta chain. One end of the junction is discordant with germline, which a read error may explain. The data originate from a study of control samples from healthy donors and cancer patients. The CDR3 consists of 14 residues. Germline V gene data show CDR1 as SGHRS and CDR2 as YFSETQ. The table came from immunoSEQ multiplex PCR; TCRdb's copy has only in-frame clones and leaves some out. The sample carries around 150,000 clones, 94% recorded once. The gene calls are TRBV5-1 and TRBJ1-6; D gene unclear. The sequence came from a woman in her 40s in good health. Sequencing input: blood. CDR3 coding DNA: TGCGCCAGCAGCTTGGATTCCTTTAATTCACCCCTCCACTTT. Its protein is CASSLDSFNSPLHF. Full variable domain (outside the CDR3, taken from reference TRBV5-1 and TRBJ1-6): KAGVTQTPRYLIKTRGQQVTLSCSPISGHRSVSWYQQTPGQGLQFLFEYFSETQRNKGNFPGRFSGRQFSNSRSEMNVSTLELGDSALYLCASSLDSFNSPLHFGNGTRLTVT.